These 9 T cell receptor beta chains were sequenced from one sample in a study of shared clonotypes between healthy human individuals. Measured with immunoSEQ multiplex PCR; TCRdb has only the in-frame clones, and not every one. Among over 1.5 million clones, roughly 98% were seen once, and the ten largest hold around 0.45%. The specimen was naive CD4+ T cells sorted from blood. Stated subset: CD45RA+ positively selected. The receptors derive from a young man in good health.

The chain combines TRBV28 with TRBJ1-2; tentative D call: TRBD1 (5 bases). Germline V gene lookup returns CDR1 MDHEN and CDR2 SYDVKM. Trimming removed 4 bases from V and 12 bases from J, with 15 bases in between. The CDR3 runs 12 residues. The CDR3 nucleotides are TGTGCCAGCAGTTCTGGGCCGCGGGACGACACCTTC. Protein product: CASSSGPRDDTF.

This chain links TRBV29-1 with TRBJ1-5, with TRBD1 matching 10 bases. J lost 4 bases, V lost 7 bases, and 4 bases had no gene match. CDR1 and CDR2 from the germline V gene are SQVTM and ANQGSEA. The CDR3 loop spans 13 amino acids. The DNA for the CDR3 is TGCAGCGGGGGGACAGGGGTGAATCAGCCCCAGCATTTT. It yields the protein CSGGTGVNQPQHF.

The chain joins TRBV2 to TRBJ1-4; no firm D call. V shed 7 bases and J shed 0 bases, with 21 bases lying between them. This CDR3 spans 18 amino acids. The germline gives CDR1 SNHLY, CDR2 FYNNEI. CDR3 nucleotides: TGTGCCAGCACCACGTCTGGGTCCTGGAATGCAACTAATGAAAAACTGTTTTTT. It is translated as CASTTSGSWNATNEKLFF.

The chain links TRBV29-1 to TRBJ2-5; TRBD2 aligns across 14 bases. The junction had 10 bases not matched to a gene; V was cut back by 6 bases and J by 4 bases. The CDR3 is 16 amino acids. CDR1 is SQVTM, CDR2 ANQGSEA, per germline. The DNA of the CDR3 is TGCAGCGTCTCGCTCGGGACTAGCGGGGGTCTAGAGACCCAGTACTTC. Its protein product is CSVSLGTSGGLETQYF. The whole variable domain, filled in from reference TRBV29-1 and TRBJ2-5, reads SAVISQKPSRDICQRGTSLTIQCQVDSQVTMMFWYRQQPGQSLTLIATANQGSEATYESGFVIDKFPISRPNLTFSTLTVSNMSPEDSSIYLCSVSLGTSGGLETQYFGPGTRLLVL.

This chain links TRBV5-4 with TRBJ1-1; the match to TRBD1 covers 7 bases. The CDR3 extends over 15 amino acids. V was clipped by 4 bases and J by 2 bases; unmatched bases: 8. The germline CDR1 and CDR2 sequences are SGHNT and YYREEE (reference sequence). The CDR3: CASSTPTGKNTEAFF. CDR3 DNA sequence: TGTGCCAGCAGCACCCCGACAGGGAAAAACACTGAAGCTTTCTTT.

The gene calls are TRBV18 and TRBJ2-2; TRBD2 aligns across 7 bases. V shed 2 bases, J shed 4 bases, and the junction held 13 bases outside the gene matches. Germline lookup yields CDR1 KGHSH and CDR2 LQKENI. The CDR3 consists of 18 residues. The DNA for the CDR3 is TGTGCCAGCTCACCAACCTTGGGGAGGCGGGAGAGCACCGGGGAGCTGTTTTTT. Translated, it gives CASSPTLGRRESTGELFF.

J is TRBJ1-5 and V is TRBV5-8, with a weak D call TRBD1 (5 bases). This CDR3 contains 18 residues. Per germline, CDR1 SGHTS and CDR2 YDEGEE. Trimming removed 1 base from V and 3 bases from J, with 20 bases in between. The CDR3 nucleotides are TGTGCCAGCAGCTTGACTCTCGACACAGGTGAAACCAATCAGCCCCAGCATTTT. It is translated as CASSLTLDTGETNQPQHF.

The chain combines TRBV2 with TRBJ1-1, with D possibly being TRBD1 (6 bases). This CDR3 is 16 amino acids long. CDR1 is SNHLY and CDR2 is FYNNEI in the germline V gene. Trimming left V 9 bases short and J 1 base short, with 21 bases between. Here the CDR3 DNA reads TGTGCCAGACAAAATGGGACAACGAGGGGGAACACTGAAGCTTTCTTT. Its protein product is CARQNGTTRGNTEAFF.

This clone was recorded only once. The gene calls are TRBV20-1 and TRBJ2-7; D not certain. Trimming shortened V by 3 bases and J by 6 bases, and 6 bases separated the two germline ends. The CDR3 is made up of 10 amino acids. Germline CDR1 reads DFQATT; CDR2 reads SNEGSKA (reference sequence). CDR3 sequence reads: CSASTVEQYF. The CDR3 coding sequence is TGCAGTGCTAGCACAGTCGAGCAGTACTTC.